This TCR beta chain was identified in a study of metastatic and nonmetastatic thyroid tumors. Looking at the study overall: Repertoire data that came from the blood and tumor or nodule tissue of malignant and benign thyroid patients were compared. Study conclusions and caveats: Malignant thyroid tumors reportedly exceeded benign nodules significantly in TCR beta diversity, with the difference appearing in blood and tumor.

Patients were all untreated before their thyroid surgery. Study processing details: The authors used CDR3 differences across clinicopathological groups to build a distant-metastasis classifier for papillary thyroid cancer. Using MiXCR, TCRdb reanalyzed the PCR reads. Here the V and J calls rest on TCRdb's processing, not on the authors' analysis. The sample lists approximately 13,000 clones; around 25% were seen once. This CDR3 is built from 18 residues. CDR1 is MDHEN and CDR2 is SYDVKM in the germline V gene. The V and J ends lost 3 bases and 0 bases, in that order; junction bases with no gene match: 5. This clone has just a few counts. Its antigen remains unknown.

This clonotype was sampled from a female donor with papillary thyroid cancer or a benign thyroid nodule (not recorded which). Some clones in this sample may be carry-over from other donors' samples. Input material: adjacent normal tissue. The rearrangement joins TRBV28 to TRBJ2-7; TRBD2 agrees at 16 bases. The CDR3 spells CASSLGLAGGPGSYEQYF. The CDR3 nucleotides read TGTGCCAGCAGTTTGGGACTAGCGGGAGGGCCGGGCTCCTACGAGCAGTACTTC. The full variable domain, rest sourced from reference TRBV28 and TRBJ2-7, is DVKVTQSSRYLVKRTGEKVFLECVQDMDHENMFWYRQDPGLGLRLIYFSYDVKMKEKGDIPEGYSVSREKKERFSLILESASTNQTSMYLCASSLGLAGGPGSYEQYFGPGTRLTVT.